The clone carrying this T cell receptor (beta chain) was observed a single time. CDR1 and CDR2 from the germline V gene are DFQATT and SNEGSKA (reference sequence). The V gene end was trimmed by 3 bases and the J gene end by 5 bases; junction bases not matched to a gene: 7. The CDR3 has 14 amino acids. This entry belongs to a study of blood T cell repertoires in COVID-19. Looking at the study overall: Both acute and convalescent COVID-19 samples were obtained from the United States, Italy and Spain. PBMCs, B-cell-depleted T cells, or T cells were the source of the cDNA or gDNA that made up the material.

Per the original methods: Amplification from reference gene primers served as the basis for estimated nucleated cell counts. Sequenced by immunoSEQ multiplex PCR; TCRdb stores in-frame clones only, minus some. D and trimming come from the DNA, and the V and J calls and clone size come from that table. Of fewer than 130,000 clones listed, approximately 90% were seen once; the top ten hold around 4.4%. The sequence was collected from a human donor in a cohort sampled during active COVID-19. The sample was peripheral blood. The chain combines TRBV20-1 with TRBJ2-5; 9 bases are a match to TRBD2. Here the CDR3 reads CSASLLAGTETQYF. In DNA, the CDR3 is TGCAGTGCTAGTCTCCTAGCGGGAACGGAGACCCAGTACTTC.